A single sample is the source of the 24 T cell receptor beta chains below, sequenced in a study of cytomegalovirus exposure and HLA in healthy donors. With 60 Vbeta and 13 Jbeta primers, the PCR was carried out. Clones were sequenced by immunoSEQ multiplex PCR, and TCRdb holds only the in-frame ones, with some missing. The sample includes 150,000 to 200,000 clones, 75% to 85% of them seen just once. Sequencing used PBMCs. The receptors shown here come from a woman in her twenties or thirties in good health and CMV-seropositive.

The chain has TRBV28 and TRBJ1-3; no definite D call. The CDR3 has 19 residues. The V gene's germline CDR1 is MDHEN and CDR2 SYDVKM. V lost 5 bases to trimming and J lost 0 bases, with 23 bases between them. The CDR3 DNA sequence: TGTGCCAGCAGTCTCTCCCTCGCCGGGTCCCTGACCTCTGGAAACACCATATATTTT. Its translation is CASSLSLAGSLTSGNTIYF.

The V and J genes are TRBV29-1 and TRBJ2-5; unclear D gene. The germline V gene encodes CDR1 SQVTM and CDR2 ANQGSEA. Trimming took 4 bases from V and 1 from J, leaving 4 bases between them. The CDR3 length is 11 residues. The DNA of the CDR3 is TGCAGCGTTGGGGCCCAAGAGACCCAGTACTTC. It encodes CSVGAQETQYF.

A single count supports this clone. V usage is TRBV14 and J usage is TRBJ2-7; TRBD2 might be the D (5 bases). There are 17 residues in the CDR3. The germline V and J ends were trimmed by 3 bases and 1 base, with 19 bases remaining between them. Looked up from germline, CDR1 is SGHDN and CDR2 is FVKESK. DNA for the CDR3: TGTGCCAGCAGCCACCCATCACGGGGAAGGAGGTCCTACGAGCAGTACTTC. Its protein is CASSHPSRGRRSYEQYF.

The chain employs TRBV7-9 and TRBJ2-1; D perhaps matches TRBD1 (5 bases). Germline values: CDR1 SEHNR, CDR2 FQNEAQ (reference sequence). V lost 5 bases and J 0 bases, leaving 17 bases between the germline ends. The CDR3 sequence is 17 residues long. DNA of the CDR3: TGTGCCAGCAGCCCGTACCCGCAGGGATACTCCTACAATGAGCAGTTCTTC. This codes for CASSPYPQGYSYNEQFF.

DNA for the CDR3: TGTGCCAGCAGCCCTGACACCTTCTATGGCTACACCTTC. It yields the protein CASSPDTFYGYTF. The gene calls are TRBV28 and TRBJ1-2; D uncertain. Germline V gives CDR1 MDHEN, CDR2 SYDVKM. The CDR3 extends over 13 amino acids. The V gene lost 6 bases and the J gene lost 4 bases, with 12 bases spanning the gap.

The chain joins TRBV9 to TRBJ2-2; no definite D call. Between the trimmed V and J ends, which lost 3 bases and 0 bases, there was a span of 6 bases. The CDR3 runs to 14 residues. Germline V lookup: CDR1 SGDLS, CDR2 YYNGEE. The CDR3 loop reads CASSARTNTGELFF. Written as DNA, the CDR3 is TGTGCCAGCAGCGCTCGTACGAACACCGGGGAGCTGTTTTTT.

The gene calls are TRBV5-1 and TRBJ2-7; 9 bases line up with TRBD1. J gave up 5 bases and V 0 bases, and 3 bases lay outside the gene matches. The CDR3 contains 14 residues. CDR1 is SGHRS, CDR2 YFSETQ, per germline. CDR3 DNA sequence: TGCGCCAGCAGCTTGGCCGACAGGGGGGACGAGCAGTACTTC. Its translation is CASSLADRGDEQYF.

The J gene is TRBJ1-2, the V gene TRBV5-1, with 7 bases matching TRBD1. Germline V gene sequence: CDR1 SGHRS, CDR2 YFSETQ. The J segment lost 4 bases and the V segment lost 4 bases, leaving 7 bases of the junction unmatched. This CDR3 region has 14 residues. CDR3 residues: CASSPPGQSYGYTF. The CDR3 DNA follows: TGCGCCAGCAGCCCCCCGGGACAGAGCTATGGCTACACCTTC.

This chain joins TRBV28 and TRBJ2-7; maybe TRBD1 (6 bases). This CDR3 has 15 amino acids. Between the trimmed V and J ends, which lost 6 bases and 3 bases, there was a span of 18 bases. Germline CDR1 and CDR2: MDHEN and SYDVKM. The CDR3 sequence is CASSPSTGIRYEQYF. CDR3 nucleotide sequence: TGTGCCAGCAGCCCATCTACAGGGATACGCTACGAGCAGTACTTC. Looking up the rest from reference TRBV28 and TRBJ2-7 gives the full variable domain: DVKVTQSSRYLVKRTGEKVFLECVQDMDHENMFWYRQDPGLGLRLIYFSYDVKMKEKGDIPEGYSVSREKKERFSLILESASTNQTSMYLCASSPSTGIRYEQYFGPGTRLTVT.

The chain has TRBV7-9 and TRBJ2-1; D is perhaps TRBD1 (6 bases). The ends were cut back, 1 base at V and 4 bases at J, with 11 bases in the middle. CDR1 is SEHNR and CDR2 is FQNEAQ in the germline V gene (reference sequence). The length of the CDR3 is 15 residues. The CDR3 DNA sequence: TGTGCCAGCAGCTTAGGGCAGGGGTGGTACAATGAGCAGTTCTTC. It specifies CASSLGQGWYNEQFF. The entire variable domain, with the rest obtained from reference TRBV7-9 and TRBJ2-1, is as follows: DTGVSQNPRHKITKRGQNVTFRCDPISEHNRLYWYRQTLGQGPEFLTYFQNEAQLEKSRLLSDRFSAERPKGSFSTLEIQRTEQGDSAMYLCASSLGQGWYNEQFFGPGTRLTVL.

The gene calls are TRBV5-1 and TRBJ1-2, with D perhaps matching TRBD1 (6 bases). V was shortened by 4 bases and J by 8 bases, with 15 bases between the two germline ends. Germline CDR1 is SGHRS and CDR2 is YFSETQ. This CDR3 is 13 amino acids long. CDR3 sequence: CASSAEQGWGYTF. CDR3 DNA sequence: TGCGCCAGCAGCGCCGAACAGGGTTGGGGCTACACCTTC.

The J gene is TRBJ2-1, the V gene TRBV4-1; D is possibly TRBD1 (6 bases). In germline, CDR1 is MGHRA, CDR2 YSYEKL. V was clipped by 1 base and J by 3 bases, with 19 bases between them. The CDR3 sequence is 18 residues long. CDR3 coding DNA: TGCGCCAGCAGCCAAGGGGGTGCAGGGGACCCCGTCTACAATGAGCAGTTCTTC. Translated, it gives CASSQGGAGDPVYNEQFF.

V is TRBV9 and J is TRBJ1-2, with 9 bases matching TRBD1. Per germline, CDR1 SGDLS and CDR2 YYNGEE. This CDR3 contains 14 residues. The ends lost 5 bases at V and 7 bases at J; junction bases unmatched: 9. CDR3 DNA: TGTGCCAGCAGTGAAAGGGGACAGGGTTTTGGCTACACCTTC. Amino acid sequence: CASSERGQGFGYTF. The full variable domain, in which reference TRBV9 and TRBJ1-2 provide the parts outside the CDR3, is DSGVTQTPKHLITATGQRVTLRCSPRSGDLSVYWYQQSLDQGLQFLIQYYNGEERAKGNILERFSAQQFPDLHSELNLSSLELGDSALYFCASSERGQGFGYTFGSGTRLTVV.

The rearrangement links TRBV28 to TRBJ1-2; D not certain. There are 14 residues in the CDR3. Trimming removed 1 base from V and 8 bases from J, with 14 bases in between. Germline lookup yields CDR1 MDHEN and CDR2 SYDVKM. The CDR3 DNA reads TGTGCCAGCAGTTTATCGGGAAGACCAGAGGGCTACACCTTC. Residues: CASSLSGRPEGYTF.

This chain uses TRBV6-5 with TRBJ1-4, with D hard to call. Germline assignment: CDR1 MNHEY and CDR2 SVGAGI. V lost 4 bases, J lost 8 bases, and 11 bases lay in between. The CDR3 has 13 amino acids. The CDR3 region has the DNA TGTGCCAGCAGTTGGCACAGTCGCGAAAAACTGTTTTTT. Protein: CASSWHSREKLFF.

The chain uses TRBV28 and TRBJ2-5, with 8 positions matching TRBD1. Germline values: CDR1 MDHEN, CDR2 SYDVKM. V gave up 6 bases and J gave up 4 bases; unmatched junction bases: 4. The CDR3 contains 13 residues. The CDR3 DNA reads TGTGCCAGCAGCAGGGGGCAGGGAGAGACCCAGTACTTC. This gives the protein CASSRGQGETQYF.

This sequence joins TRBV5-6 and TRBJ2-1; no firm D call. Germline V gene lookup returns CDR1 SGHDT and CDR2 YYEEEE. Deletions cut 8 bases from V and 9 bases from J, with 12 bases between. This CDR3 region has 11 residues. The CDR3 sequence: CASGSLFEQFF. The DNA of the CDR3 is TGTGCCAGTGGTAGCCTTTTTGAGCAGTTCTTC. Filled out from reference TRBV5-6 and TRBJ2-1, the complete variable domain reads DAGVTQSPTHLIKTRGQQVTLRCSPKSGHDTVSWYQQALGQGPQFIFQYYEEEERQRGNFPDRFSGHQFPNYSSELNVNALLLGDSALYLCASGSLFEQFFGPGTRLTVL.

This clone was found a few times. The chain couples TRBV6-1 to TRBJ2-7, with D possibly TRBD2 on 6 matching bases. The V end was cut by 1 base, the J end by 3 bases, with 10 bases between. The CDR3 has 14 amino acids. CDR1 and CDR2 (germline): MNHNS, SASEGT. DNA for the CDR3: TGTGCCAGCAGTGAAGTCGGGGGACTCTACGAGCAGTACTTC. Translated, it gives CASSEVGGLYEQYF.

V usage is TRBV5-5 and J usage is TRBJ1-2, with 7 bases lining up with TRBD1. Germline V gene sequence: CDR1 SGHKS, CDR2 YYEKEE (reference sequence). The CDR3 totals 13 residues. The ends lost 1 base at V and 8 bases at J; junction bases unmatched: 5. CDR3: CASSLQQGLGYTF. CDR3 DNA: TGTGCCAGCAGCTTGCAACAGGGGCTGGGCTACACCTTC.

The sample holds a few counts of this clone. The CDR3 here is CASSRDRGQTEAFF. CDR3 DNA sequence: TGTGCCAGTAGTCGAGACAGGGGACAGACTGAAGCTTTCTTT. The rearrangement links TRBV19 to TRBJ1-1; 8 bases match TRBD1. The V segment lost 5 bases and the J segment 5 bases; nucleotides outside the gene matches: 7. From germline, CDR1 is LNHDA and CDR2 SQIVND (reference sequence). CDR3 length: 14 residues.

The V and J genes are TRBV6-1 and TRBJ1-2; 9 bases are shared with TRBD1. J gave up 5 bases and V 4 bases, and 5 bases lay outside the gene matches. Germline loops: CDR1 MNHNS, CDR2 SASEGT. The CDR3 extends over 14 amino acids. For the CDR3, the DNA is TGTGCCAGCAGTGGGACAGGGGCGGAGTATGGCTACACCTTC. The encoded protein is CASSGTGAEYGYTF.

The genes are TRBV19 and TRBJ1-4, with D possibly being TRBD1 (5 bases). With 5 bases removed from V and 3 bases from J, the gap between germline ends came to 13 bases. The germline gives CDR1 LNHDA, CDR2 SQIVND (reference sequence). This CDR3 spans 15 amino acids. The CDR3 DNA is TGTGCCAGTAGTGTAACCGGGACTGCTAATGAAAAACTGTTTTTT. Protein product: CASSVTGTANEKLFF.

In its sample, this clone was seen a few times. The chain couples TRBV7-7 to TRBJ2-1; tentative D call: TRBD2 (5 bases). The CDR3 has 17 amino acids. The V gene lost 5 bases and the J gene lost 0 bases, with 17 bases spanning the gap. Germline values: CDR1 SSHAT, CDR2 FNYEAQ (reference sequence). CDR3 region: CASSASLLAGSYNEQFF. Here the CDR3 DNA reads TGTGCCAGCAGCGCGAGCCTCCTAGCTGGCTCCTACAATGAGCAGTTCTTC.

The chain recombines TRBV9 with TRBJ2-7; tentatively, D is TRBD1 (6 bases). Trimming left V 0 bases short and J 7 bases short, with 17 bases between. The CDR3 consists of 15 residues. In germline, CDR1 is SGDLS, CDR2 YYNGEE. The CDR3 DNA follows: TGTGCCAGCAGCGTAGATGTGGGGGCGATAAGAGAGCAGTACTTC. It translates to CASSVDVGAIREQYF.